These T cell receptor beta chains were read from a single sample in a study of blood T cell repertoires in COVID-19. Method: immunoSEQ multiplex PCR; TCRdb's copy keeps in-frame clones and lacks some. The sample carries 250,000 to 350,000 clones, around 89% recorded once. Sequencing was performed on PBMCs or T cells enriched from blood (not recorded which). The receptor set was obtained from a woman between 45 and 60 years old who had recovered from COVID-19. The CDR3 runs from the conserved cysteine through the conserved F or W. D genes are given only for firm matches. Clone size is given for some rows only: seen once, a few or many times, or a class if the clone is expanded.

j_call: TRBJ1-1
d_call: TRBD1
v_call: TRBV29-1
cdr3_length: 13
clone_size: once
cdr3_nt: TGCAGCGTTGAGAGGACAGGTAGGACTGAAGCTTTCTTT
cdr3_aa: CSVERTGRTEAFF

j_call: TRBJ2-4
d_call: -
v_call: TRBV28
cdr3_length: 14
clone_size: -
cdr3_nt: TGTGCCAGCAGTACTTCTAGGACTACAAACATTCAGTACTTC
cdr3_aa: CASSTSRTTNIQYF

j_call: TRBJ2-5
d_call: -
v_call: TRBV15
cdr3_length: 18
clone_size: once
cdr3_nt: TGTGCCACCAGCAGAGATCTTGGTACTCCTGGTCCTCAAGAGACCCAGTACTTC
cdr3_aa: CATSRDLGTPGPQETQYF

j_call: TRBJ1-6
d_call: TRBD1
v_call: TRBV6-6
cdr3_length: 18
clone_size: -
cdr3_nt: TGTGCCAGCAGTCTTTCACCATTCCAACAGGGGCGGAATTCACCCCTCCACTTT
cdr3_aa: CASSLSPFQQGRNSPLHF

j_call: TRBJ2-1
d_call: TRBD2
v_call: TRBV10-3
cdr3_length: 20
clone_size: -
cdr3_nt: TGTGCCATCAGTGCGGGACTAGCGGGAGGGCAGGGGAGCTCCTACAATGAGCAGTTCTTC
cdr3_aa: CAISAGLAGGQGSSYNEQFF

j_call: TRBJ1-4
d_call: -
v_call: TRBV30
cdr3_length: 14
clone_size: few
cdr3_nt: TGTGCCTGGTCGTGGGCAACAACTAATGAAAAACTGTTTTTT
cdr3_aa: CAWSWATTNEKLFF

j_call: TRBJ1-2
d_call: -
v_call: TRBV6-5
cdr3_length: 13
clone_size: -
cdr3_nt: TGTGCCAGCAGTTATCAGGGAAGCGATGGCTACACCTTC
cdr3_aa: CASSYQGSDGYTF

j_call: TRBJ1-2
d_call: -
v_call: TRBV7-2
cdr3_length: 14
clone_size: -
cdr3_nt: TGTGCCAGCAGCTTTATAGGGGTGGACTATGGCTACACCTTC
cdr3_aa: CASSFIGVDYGYTF

j_call: TRBJ2-1
d_call: TRBD2
v_call: TRBV18
cdr3_length: 18
clone_size: -
cdr3_nt: TGTGCCAGCTCACCTCAAATGACCGGGACTAGCGGGAAGGGTGATAAGTTCTTC
cdr3_aa: CASSPQMTGTSGKGDKFF

j_call: TRBJ1-2
d_call: -
v_call: TRBV18
cdr3_length: 15
clone_size: -
cdr3_nt: TGTGCCAGCTCACCGGACAGCCTTATAAACTATGGCTACACCTTC
cdr3_aa: CASSPDSLINYGYTF

j_call: TRBJ2-7
d_call: TRBD2
v_call: TRBV27
cdr3_length: 15
clone_size: -
cdr3_nt: TGTGCCAGCGGCCCTCCGGGACTAGGTAGGCGGGAGCAGTACTTC
cdr3_aa: CASGPPGLGRREQYF

j_call: TRBJ1-1
d_call: -
v_call: TRBV5-4
cdr3_length: 14
clone_size: -
cdr3_nt: TGTGCCAGCAGCCCCAGGCCCCTGGACACTGAAGCTTTCTTT
cdr3_aa: CASSPRPLDTEAFF

j_call: TRBJ2-7
d_call: TRBD1
v_call: TRBV4-3
cdr3_length: 15
clone_size: -
cdr3_nt: TGCGCCAGCAGCCAATTTTCGGGACAGGCCGGGGAGCAGTACTTC
cdr3_aa: CASSQFSGQAGEQYF

j_call: TRBJ1-6
d_call: -
v_call: TRBV30
cdr3_length: 15
clone_size: -
cdr3_nt: TGTGCCTGGCGTCTTACATTTCTCTATAATTCACCCCTCCACTTT
cdr3_aa: CAWRLTFLYNSPLHF

j_call: TRBJ1-2
d_call: -
v_call: TRBV28
cdr3_length: 12
clone_size: -
cdr3_nt: TGTGCCAGCGGACAATCTAACTATGGCTACACCTTC
cdr3_aa: CASGQSNYGYTF

j_call: TRBJ2-1
d_call: TRBD2
v_call: TRBV9
cdr3_length: 14
clone_size: -
cdr3_nt: TGTGCCAGCAGCGCGAGCGGGGTTAGAGATGAGCAGTTCTTC
cdr3_aa: CASSASGVRDEQFF

j_call: TRBJ1-4
d_call: TRBD1
v_call: TRBV9
cdr3_length: 16
clone_size: -
cdr3_nt: TGTGCCAGCAGCGTAGGTGGGACAGGGGGCGTAGAAAAACTGTTTTTT
cdr3_aa: CASSVGGTGGVEKLFF

j_call: TRBJ2-3
d_call: TRBD2
v_call: TRBV28
cdr3_length: 14
clone_size: -
cdr3_nt: TGTGCCAGCAGATCAGCGGGAGGGCCGGATACGCAGTATTTT
cdr3_aa: CASRSAGGPDTQYF

j_call: TRBJ2-2
d_call: TRBD2
v_call: TRBV6-1
cdr3_length: 20
clone_size: -
cdr3_nt: TGTGCCAGCAGTGAAGCGGGTTTTTATAGCGGGGGGAAGAACACCGGGGAGCTGTTTTTT
cdr3_aa: CASSEAGFYSGGKNTGELFF

j_call: TRBJ2-7
d_call: -
v_call: TRBV3-1/TRBV3-2
cdr3_length: 13
clone_size: few
cdr3_nt: TGTGCCAGCAGCCAAGATGTCAGCCGGAGGGTTTCCTTC
cdr3_aa: CASSQDVSRRVSF

j_call: TRBJ1-1
d_call: TRBD1
v_call: TRBV4-2
cdr3_length: 14
clone_size: -
cdr3_nt: TGTGCCAGCAGCCAAGATCAGCCAGGGGGTGAAGCTTTCTTT
cdr3_aa: CASSQDQPGGEAFF

j_call: TRBJ1-2
d_call: TRBD1
v_call: TRBV3-1/TRBV3-2
cdr3_length: 15
clone_size: -
cdr3_nt: TGTGCCAGCAGCCCAACAGGGGCCCTGAACTATGGCTACACCTTC
cdr3_aa: CASSPTGALNYGYTF

j_call: TRBJ2-5
d_call: -
v_call: TRBV7-6
cdr3_length: 15
clone_size: -
cdr3_nt: TGTGCCAGCAGCTCCGGTCCAAGCGGACAAGAGACCCAGTACTTC
cdr3_aa: CASSSGPSGQETQYF

j_call: TRBJ1-5
d_call: TRBD1
v_call: TRBV5-8
cdr3_length: 17
clone_size: -
cdr3_nt: TGTGCCAGCAGCTGGGGGGGCGTCACAGGGGGCAAGCAGCCCCAGCATTTT
cdr3_aa: CASSWGGVTGGKQPQHF

j_call: TRBJ2-7
d_call: TRBD2
v_call: TRBV18
cdr3_length: 15
clone_size: -
cdr3_nt: TGTGCCAGCTCACCGGGACTAGCGGTTAACTACGAGCAGTACTTC
cdr3_aa: CASSPGLAVNYEQYF

j_call: TRBJ1-5
d_call: TRBD1
v_call: TRBV5-6
cdr3_length: 15
clone_size: -
cdr3_nt: TGTGCCAGCAGCCCTAAATCGGACAGGTCTCAGCCCCAGCATTTT
cdr3_aa: CASSPKSDRSQPQHF

j_call: TRBJ2-3
d_call: -
v_call: TRBV7-3
cdr3_length: 14
clone_size: -
cdr3_nt: TGTGCCAGCAGCTTGGCGGGATGGGCGGATACGCAGTATTTT
cdr3_aa: CASSLAGWADTQYF

j_call: TRBJ2-1
d_call: TRBD1
v_call: TRBV11-2
cdr3_length: 15
clone_size: -
cdr3_nt: TGTGCCAGCAGCATTGGACAGGGTGGGTACAATGAGCAGTTCTTC
cdr3_aa: CASSIGQGGYNEQFF

j_call: TRBJ1-5
d_call: -
v_call: TRBV21-1
cdr3_length: 18
clone_size: -
cdr3_nt: TGTGCCAGCAGCGAGCCGGGACAGGGGGTTCTCGGGAATCAGCCCCAGCATTTT
cdr3_aa: CASSEPGQGVLGNQPQHF

j_call: TRBJ1-5
d_call: -
v_call: TRBV19
cdr3_length: 15
clone_size: -
cdr3_nt: TGTGCCAGTAGTCCCACAGGGTTAGGTAATCAGCCCCAGCATTTT
cdr3_aa: CASSPTGLGNQPQHF

j_call: TRBJ1-6
d_call: TRBD1
v_call: TRBV19
cdr3_length: 15
clone_size: -
cdr3_nt: TGTGCCAGTAGTCCAACAGGGGGAGTGGGTTCACCCCTCCACTTT
cdr3_aa: CASSPTGGVGSPLHF

j_call: TRBJ1-3
d_call: -
v_call: TRBV7-2
cdr3_length: 14
clone_size: -
cdr3_nt: TGTGCCAGCGCCAGGGGAGGGGACGAAAACACCATATATTTT
cdr3_aa: CASARGGDENTIYF

j_call: TRBJ2-7
d_call: -
v_call: TRBV12-3/TRBV12-4
cdr3_length: 13
clone_size: -
cdr3_nt: TGTGCCAGCAGCCGGAGGGATGTCGACGAGCAGTACTTC
cdr3_aa: CASSRRDVDEQYF

j_call: TRBJ1-1
d_call: TRBD1
v_call: TRBV29-1
cdr3_length: 14
clone_size: -
cdr3_nt: TGCAGCGGGTACAGGGGCAGACCGAACACTGAAGCTTTCTTT
cdr3_aa: CSGYRGRPNTEAFF

j_call: TRBJ2-1
d_call: TRBD1
v_call: TRBV4-1
cdr3_length: 15
clone_size: once
cdr3_nt: TGCGCCAGCAGCCCTCACAGGGGGGACTACAATGAGCAGTTCTTC
cdr3_aa: CASSPHRGDYNEQFF

j_call: TRBJ1-6
d_call: -
v_call: TRBV19
cdr3_length: 14
clone_size: -
cdr3_nt: TGTGCCAGTACCCCACGGGGGGAGCGGTCACCCCTCCACTTT
cdr3_aa: CASTPRGERSPLHF

j_call: TRBJ2-1
d_call: -
v_call: TRBV7-6
cdr3_length: 14
clone_size: few
cdr3_nt: TGTGCCAGCAGCCAGGATCCCCGAGACAATGAGCAGTTCTTC
cdr3_aa: CASSQDPRDNEQFF

j_call: TRBJ1-1
d_call: -
v_call: TRBV28
cdr3_length: 15
clone_size: -
cdr3_nt: TGTGCCAGCAGTTTATTTGGGCGGGGGAACACTGAAGCTTTCTTT
cdr3_aa: CASSLFGRGNTEAFF

j_call: TRBJ1-1
d_call: TRBD1
v_call: TRBV19
cdr3_length: 15
clone_size: -
cdr3_nt: TGTGCCAGTAGTATTTACGGCAGGGGGCTCACTGAAGCTTTCTTT
cdr3_aa: CASSIYGRGLTEAFF

j_call: TRBJ1-5
d_call: -
v_call: TRBV20-1
cdr3_length: 11
clone_size: -
cdr3_nt: TGCAGTGCTAGCGGGAGTCAGCCCCAGCATTTT
cdr3_aa: CSASGSQPQHF

j_call: TRBJ2-1
d_call: TRBD2
v_call: TRBV27
cdr3_length: 15
clone_size: -
cdr3_nt: TGTGCCAGCAGAGGATCCGGGACTAGCAAGCATGAGCAGTTCTTC
cdr3_aa: CASRGSGTSKHEQFF

j_call: TRBJ2-1
d_call: TRBD2
v_call: TRBV5-4
cdr3_length: 14
clone_size: -
cdr3_nt: TGTGCCAGCAGCTTAGCGGGATCAAGGAATGAGCAGTTCTTC
cdr3_aa: CASSLAGSRNEQFF

j_call: TRBJ2-3
d_call: TRBD1
v_call: TRBV2
cdr3_length: 17
clone_size: -
cdr3_nt: TGTGCCAGCCGGTCGATTGACAGGGATCTTGAAGCAGATACGCAGTATTTT
cdr3_aa: CASRSIDRDLEADTQYF

j_call: TRBJ2-7
d_call: -
v_call: TRBV27
cdr3_length: 12
clone_size: -
cdr3_nt: TGTGCCAGCAGTGACAATATATACGAGCAGTACTTC
cdr3_aa: CASSDNIYEQYF

j_call: TRBJ2-2
d_call: TRBD2
v_call: TRBV11-2
cdr3_length: 18
clone_size: -
cdr3_nt: TGTGCCAGCAGCTTAGATGGCCGGACTAGCGGTAACACCGGGGAGCTGTTTTTT
cdr3_aa: CASSLDGRTSGNTGELFF

j_call: TRBJ1-1
d_call: TRBD1
v_call: TRBV27
cdr3_length: 16
clone_size: -
cdr3_nt: TGTGCCAGCAGTTTATTCGGGACAGCAGTGAACACTGAAGCTTTCTTT
cdr3_aa: CASSLFGTAVNTEAFF

j_call: TRBJ2-3
d_call: TRBD2
v_call: TRBV28
cdr3_length: 16
clone_size: -
cdr3_nt: TGTGCCAGCAGTTTAACTAGCGGGAGGGGAACAGATACGCAGTATTTT
cdr3_aa: CASSLTSGRGTDTQYF

j_call: TRBJ1-3
d_call: -
v_call: TRBV7-9
cdr3_length: 16
clone_size: -
cdr3_nt: TGTGCCAGCAGCACAACACAGGGCCTCTCTGGAAACACCATATATTTT
cdr3_aa: CASSTTQGLSGNTIYF

j_call: TRBJ1-1
d_call: -
v_call: TRBV29-1
cdr3_length: 12
clone_size: -
cdr3_nt: TGCAGCGCTGCCGGGGGGTCCACTGAAGCTTTCTTT
cdr3_aa: CSAAGGSTEAFF

j_call: TRBJ1-6
d_call: -
v_call: TRBV28
cdr3_length: 15
clone_size: -
cdr3_nt: TGTGCCAGCACTATGGGAGGGCAGGAAAATTCACCCCTCCACTTT
cdr3_aa: CASTMGGQENSPLHF

j_call: TRBJ1-5
d_call: -
v_call: TRBV20-1
cdr3_length: 12
clone_size: -
cdr3_nt: TGCAGTGCTAGTCGAGGGAACGAGCCCCAGCATTTT
cdr3_aa: CSASRGNEPQHF